The text below deals with one T cell receptor (beta chain). Its cognate antigen is unknown. It was with 60 Vbeta and 13 Jbeta primers that the PCR ran. How the authors handled the data: Tens of millions of unique TCR beta chains, about 12 million shared, were counted in a later analysis. The assay was immunoSEQ multiplex PCR, and TCRdb's table has in-frame clones only and misses some. That table is the source of V, J and clone size, and D and trimming were worked out from the DNA. Among around 50,000 clones listed, about 80% were seen once. The CDR3 loop spans 15 amino acids. Germline V gene lookup returns CDR1 SGHRS and CDR2 YFSETQ. V shed 4 bases and J shed 4 bases, with 17 bases lying between them. This sample was taken from a study of cytomegalovirus exposure and HLA in healthy donors. Findings and limits, study-wide: Most TCR sequences showed up rarely, but some public TCRs showed up in many donors. There were three CMV-associated chains whose specificity for CMV antigens was confirmed in vitro. Among TCR beta chains of equal frequency, HLA-associated ones were more clonally expanded in a later analysis.

The chain couples TRBV5-1 to TRBJ2-5; possible D gene TRBD2, 6 bases. The sequence was collected from a man aged 50 to 60 in good health and CMV-seronegative. The sample comprised PBMCs. The CDR3 spells CASSPDLTRGETQYF. As DNA, the CDR3 is TGCGCCAGCAGCCCGGACCTGACTAGGGGAGAGACCCAGTACTTC.